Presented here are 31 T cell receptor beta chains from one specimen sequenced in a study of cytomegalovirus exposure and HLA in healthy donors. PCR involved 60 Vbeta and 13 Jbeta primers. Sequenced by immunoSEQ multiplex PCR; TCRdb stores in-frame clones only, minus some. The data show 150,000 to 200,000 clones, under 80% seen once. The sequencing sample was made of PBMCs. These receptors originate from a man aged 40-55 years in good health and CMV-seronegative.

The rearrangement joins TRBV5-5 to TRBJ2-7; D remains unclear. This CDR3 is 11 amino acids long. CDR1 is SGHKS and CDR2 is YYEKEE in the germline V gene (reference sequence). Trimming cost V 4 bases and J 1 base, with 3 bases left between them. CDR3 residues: CASSESYEQYF. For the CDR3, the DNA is TGTGCCAGCAGCGAGTCCTACGAGCAGTACTTC.

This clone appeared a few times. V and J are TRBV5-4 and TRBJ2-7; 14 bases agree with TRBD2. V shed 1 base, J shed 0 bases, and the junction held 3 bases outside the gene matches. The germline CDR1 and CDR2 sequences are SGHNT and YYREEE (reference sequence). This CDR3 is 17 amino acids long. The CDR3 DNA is TGTGCCAGCAGCTTGCGGACTAGCGGGAGGATCTCCTACGAGCAGTACTTC. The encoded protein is CASSLRTSGRISYEQYF.

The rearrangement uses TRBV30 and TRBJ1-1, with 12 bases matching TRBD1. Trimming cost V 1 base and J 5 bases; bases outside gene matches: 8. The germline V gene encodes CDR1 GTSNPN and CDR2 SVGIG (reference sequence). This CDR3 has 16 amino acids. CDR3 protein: CAWSAGTGGDWTEAFF. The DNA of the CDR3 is TGTGCCTGGAGTGCCGGGACAGGGGGCGATTGGACTGAAGCTTTCTTT.

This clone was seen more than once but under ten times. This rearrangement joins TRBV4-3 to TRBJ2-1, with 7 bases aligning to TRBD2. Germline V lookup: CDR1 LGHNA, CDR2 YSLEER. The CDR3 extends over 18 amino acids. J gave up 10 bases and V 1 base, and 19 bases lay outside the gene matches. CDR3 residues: CASSQASGGGGPRVEQFF. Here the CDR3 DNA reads TGCGCCAGCAGCCAAGCGTCCGGTGGGGGAGGGCCAAGGGTAGAGCAGTTCTTC.

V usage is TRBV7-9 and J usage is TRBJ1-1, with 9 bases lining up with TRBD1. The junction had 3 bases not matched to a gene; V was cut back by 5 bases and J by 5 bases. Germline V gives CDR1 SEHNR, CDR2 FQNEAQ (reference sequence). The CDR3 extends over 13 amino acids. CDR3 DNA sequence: TGTGCCAGCAGCCGCGACAGGGGGACTGAAGCTTTCTTT. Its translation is CASSRDRGTEAFF.

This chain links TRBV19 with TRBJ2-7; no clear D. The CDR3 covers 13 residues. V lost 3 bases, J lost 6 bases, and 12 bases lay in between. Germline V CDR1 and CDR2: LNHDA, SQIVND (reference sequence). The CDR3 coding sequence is TGTGCCAGTAGTATCCCATTGGGCAGCGAGCAGTACTTC. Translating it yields CASSIPLGSEQYF.

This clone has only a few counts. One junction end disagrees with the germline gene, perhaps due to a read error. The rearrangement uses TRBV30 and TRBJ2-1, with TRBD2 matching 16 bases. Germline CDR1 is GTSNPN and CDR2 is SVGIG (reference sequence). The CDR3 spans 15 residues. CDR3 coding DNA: TGTGCCTGGACAGTAACCGGGACTAGCGGGGGGGCCGAAATCTTC. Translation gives CAWTVTGTSGGAEIF. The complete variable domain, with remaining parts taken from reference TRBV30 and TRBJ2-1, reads SQTIHQWPATLVQPVGSPLSLECTVEGTSNPNLYWYRQAAGRGLQLLFYSVGIGQISSEVPQNLSASRPQDRQFILSSKKLLLSDSGFYLCAWTVTGTSGGAEIFGPGTRLTVL.

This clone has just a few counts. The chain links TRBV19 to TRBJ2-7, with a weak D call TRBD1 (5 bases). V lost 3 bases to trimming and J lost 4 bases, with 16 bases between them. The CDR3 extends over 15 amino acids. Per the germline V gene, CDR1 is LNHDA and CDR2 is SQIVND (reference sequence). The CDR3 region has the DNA TGTGCCAGTAGTATGGGCGGCAGGGCCCCGTACGAGCAGTACTTC. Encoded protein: CASSMGGRAPYEQYF. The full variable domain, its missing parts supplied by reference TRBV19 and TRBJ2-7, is DGGITQSPKYLFRKEGQNVTLSCEQNLNHDAMYWYRQDPGQGLRLIYYSQIVNDFQKGDIAEGYSVSREKKESFPLTVTSAQKNPTAFYLCASSMGGRAPYEQYFGPGTRLTVT.

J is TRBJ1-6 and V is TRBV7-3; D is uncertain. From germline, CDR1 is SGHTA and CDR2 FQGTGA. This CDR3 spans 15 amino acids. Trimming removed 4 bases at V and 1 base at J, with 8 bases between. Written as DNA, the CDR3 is TGTGCCAGCAGCTCGGGAGTATCCTATAATTCACCCCTCCACTTT. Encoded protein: CASSSGVSYNSPLHF. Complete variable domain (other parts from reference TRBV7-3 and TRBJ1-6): GAGVSQTPSNKVTEKGKYVELRCDPISGHTALYWYRQSLGQGPEFLIYFQGTGAADDSGLPNDRFFAVRPEGSVSTLKIQRTERGDSAVYLCASSSGVSYNSPLHFGNGTRLTVT.

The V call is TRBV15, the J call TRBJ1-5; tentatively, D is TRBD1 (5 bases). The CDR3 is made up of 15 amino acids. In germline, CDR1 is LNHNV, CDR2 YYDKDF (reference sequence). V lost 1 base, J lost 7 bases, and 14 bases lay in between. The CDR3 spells CATSRGGGPQQPQHF. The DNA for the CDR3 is TGTGCCACCAGCAGAGGGGGCGGTCCCCAACAGCCCCAGCATTTT.

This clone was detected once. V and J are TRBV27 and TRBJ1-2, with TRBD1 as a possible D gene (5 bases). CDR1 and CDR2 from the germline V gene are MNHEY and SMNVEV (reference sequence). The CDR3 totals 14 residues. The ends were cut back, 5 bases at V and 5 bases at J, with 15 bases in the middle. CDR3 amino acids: CASSMSGAQYGYTF. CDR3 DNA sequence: TGTGCCAGCAGTATGAGTGGGGCCCAATATGGCTACACCTTC.

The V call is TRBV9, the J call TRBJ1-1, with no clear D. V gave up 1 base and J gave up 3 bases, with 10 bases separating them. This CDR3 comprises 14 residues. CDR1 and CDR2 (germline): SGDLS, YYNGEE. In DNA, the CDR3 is TGTGCCAGCAGCGTAAGTTTACTGGACACTGAAGCTTTCTTT. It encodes CASSVSLLDTEAFF.

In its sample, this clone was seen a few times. This CDR3 is CASSLELAGAEQYF. The CDR3 DNA sequence: TGCGCCAGCAGCTTGGAGCTAGCGGGAGCCGAGCAGTACTTC. This chain links TRBV5-1 with TRBJ2-7, with 10 bases identical to TRBD2. V lost 0 bases and J lost 6; bases outside the gene matches: 3. CDR3 length: 14 residues. CDR1 SGHRS and CDR2 YFSETQ come from the germline V gene.

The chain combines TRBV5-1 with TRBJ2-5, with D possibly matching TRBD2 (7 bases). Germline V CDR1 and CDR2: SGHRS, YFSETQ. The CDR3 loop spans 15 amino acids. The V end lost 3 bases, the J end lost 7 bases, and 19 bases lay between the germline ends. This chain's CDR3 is CASSSLQGSGGTQYF. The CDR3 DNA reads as TGCGCCAGCAGCTCCCTACAGGGCTCGGGAGGGACCCAGTACTTC.

The DNA of the CDR3 is TGTGCCAGTAAAGGACTTACTAGCACAGATACGCAGTATTTT. Protein: CASKGLTSTDTQYF. The V and J genes are TRBV19 and TRBJ2-3; D possibly corresponds to TRBD2 (5 bases). V lost 7 bases and J lost 0, with 11 bases in between. The CDR3 runs 14 residues. From germline, CDR1 is LNHDA and CDR2 SQIVND (reference sequence). The full variable domain, its missing parts supplied by reference TRBV19 and TRBJ2-3, is DGGITQSPKYLFRKEGQNVTLSCEQNLNHDAMYWYRQDPGQGLRLIYYSQIVNDFQKGDIAEGYSVSREKKESFPLTVTSAQKNPTAFYLCASKGLTSTDTQYFGPGTRLTVL.

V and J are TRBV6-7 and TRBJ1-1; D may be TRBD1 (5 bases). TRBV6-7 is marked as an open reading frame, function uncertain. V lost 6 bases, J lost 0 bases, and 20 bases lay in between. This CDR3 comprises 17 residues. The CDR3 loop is CASRLLRQWTLNTEAFF. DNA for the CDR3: TGTGCCAGCAGACTTTTAAGACAGTGGACCCTGAACACTGAAGCTTTCTTT.

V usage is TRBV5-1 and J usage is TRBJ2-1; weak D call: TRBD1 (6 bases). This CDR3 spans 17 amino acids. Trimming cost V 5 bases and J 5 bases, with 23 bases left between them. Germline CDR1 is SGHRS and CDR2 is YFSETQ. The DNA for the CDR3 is TGCGCCAGCAGACATCTACAGGGACCTCCTAGCCACAATGAGCAGTTCTTC. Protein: CASRHLQGPPSHNEQFF.

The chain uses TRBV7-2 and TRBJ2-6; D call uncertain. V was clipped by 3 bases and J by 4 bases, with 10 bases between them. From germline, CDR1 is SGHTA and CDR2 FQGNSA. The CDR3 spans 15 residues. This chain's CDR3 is CASSFSTSGANVLTF. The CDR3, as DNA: TGTGCCAGCAGCTTTTCAACTTCAGGGGCCAACGTCCTGACTTTC.

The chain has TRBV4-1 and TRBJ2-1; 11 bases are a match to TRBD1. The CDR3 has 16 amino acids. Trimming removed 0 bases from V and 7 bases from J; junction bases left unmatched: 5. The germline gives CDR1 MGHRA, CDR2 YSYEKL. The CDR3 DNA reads TGCGCCAGCAGCCAAGAAGAGGACAGGGGGCTTAATGAGCAGTTCTTC. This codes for CASSQEEDRGLNEQFF.

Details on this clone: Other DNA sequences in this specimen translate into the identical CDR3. The CDR3 region has the DNA TGCAGCGTTGAAGGGGGCCCATACGAGCAGTACTTC. Its protein is CSVEGGPYEQYF. V and J are TRBV29-1 and TRBJ2-7; tentative D call: TRBD1 (5 bases). Trimming left V 1 base short and J 4 bases short, with 8 bases between. Germline values: CDR1 SQVTM, CDR2 ANQGSEA. The CDR3 runs 12 residues.

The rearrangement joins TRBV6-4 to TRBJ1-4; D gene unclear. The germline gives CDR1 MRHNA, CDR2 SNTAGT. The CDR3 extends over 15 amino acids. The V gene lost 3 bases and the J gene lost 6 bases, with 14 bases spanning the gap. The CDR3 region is CASSDHGGSDEKLFF. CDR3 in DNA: TGTGCCAGCAGTGATCACGGAGGTTCCGATGAAAAACTGTTTTTT.

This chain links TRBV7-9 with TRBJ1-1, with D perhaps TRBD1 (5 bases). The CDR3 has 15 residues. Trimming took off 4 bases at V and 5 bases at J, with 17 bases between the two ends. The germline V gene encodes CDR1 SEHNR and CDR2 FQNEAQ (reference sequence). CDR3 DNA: TGTGCCAGCAGCTCCCAAGGGGTCATTGGTACTGAAGCTTTCTTT. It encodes CASSSQGVIGTEAFF.

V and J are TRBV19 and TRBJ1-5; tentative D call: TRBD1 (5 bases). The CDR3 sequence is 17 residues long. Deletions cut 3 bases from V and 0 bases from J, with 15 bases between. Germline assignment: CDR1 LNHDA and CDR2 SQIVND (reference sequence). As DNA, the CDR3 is TGTGCCAGTAGTATCCGACGCGGGGCCATTAGCAATCAGCCCCAGCATTTT. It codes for CASSIRRGAISNQPQHF.

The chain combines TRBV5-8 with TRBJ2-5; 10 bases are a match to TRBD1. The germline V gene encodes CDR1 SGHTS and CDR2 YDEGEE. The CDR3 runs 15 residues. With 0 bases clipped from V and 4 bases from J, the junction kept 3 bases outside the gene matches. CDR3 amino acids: CASSLGDRGRETQYF. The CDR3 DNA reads TGTGCCAGCAGCTTGGGAGACAGGGGGCGAGAGACCCAGTACTTC.

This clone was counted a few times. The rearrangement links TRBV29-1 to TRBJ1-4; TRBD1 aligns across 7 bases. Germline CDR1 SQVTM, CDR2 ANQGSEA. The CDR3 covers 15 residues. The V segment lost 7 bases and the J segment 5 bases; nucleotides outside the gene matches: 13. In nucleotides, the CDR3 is TGCAGCGCCGGGGTTACCGGGACAGTCAATGAAAAACTGTTTTTT. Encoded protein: CSAGVTGTVNEKLFF.

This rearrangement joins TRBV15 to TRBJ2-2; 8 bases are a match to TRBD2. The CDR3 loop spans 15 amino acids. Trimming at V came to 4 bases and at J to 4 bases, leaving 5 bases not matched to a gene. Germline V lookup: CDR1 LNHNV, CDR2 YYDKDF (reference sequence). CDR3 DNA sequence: TGTGCCACCAGCAAACTAGCGGCGTCCACCGGGGAGCTGTTTTTT. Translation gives CATSKLAASTGELFF.

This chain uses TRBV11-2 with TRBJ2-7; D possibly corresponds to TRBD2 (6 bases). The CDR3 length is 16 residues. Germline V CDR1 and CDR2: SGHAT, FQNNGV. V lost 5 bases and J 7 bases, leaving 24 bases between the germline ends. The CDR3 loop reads CASSPLGGTLNGEQYF. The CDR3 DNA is TGTGCCAGCAGCCCCCTGGGCGGGACTCTGAACGGGGAGCAGTACTTC.

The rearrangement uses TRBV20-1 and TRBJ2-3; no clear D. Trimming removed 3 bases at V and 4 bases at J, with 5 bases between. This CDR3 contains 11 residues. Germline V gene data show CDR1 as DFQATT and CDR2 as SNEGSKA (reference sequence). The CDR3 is CSARSADTQYF. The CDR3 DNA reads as TGCAGTGCTAGGTCCGCAGATACGCAGTATTTT.

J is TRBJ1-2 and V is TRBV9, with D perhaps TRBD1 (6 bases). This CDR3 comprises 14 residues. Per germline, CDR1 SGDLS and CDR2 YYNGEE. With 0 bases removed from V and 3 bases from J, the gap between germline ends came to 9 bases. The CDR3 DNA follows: TGTGCCAGCAGCGTAGAGGACAGCTACTATGGCTACACCTTC. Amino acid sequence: CASSVEDSYYGYTF. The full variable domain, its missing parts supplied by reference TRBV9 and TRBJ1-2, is DSGVTQTPKHLITATGQRVTLRCSPRSGDLSVYWYQQSLDQGLQFLIQYYNGEERAKGNILERFSAQQFPDLHSELNLSSLELGDSALYFCASSVEDSYYGYTFGSGTRLTVV.

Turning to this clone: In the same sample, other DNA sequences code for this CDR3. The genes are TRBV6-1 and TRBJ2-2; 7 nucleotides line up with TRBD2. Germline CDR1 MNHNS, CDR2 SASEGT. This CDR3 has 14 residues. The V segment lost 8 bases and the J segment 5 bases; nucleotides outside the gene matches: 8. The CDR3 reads CASRGLLNTGELFF. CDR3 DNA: TGTGCCAGCCGGGGACTACTAAATACCGGGGAGCTGTTTTTT.

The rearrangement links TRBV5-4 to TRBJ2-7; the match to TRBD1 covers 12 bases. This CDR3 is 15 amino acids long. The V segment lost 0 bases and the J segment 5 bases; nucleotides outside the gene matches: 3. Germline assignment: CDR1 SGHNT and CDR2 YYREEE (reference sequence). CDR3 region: CASSLAGTGGHEQYF. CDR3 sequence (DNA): TGTGCCAGCAGCTTGGCTGGGACAGGGGGCCACGAGCAGTACTTC.